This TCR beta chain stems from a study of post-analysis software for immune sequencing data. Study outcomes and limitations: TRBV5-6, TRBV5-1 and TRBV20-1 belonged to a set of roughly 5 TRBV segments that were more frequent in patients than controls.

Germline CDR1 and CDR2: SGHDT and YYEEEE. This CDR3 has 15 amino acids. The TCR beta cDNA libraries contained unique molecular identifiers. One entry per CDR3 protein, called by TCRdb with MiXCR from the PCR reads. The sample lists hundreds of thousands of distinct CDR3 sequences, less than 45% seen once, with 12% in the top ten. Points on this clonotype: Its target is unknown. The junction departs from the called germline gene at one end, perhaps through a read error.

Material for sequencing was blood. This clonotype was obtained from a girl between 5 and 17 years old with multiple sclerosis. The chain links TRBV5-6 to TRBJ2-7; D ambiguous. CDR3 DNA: TGTGCCGGCAGGATCCAGTCGGTTATAAACTACGAGCAGTACTTC. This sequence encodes CAGRIQSVINYEQYF.